This passage covers 23 T cell receptor beta chains from one sample sequenced in a study of OX40 agonist ivuxolimab in advanced cancers. The table came from immunoSEQ multiplex PCR; TCRdb's copy has only in-frame clones and leaves some out. The table includes about 8,300 clones, roughly 74% detected once. Sequencing was performed on CD4+ or CD8+ T cells sorted from blood, taken in a trial of the OX40 agonist ivuxolimab. These receptors were taken from an adult with an advanced solid tumor such as melanoma, head and neck, liver or kidney cancer.

The chain joins TRBV29-1 to TRBJ2-7, with 10 bases fitting TRBD1. The CDR3 loop spans 12 amino acids. With V trimmed by 4 bases and J by 5 bases, 2 bases remained unmatched. Germline V gives CDR1 SQVTM, CDR2 ANQGSEA. CDR3 in amino acids: CSVVGTGDEQYF. Written as DNA, the CDR3 is TGCAGCGTTGTCGGGACAGGGGACGAGCAGTACTTC.

The V and J genes are TRBV5-6 and TRBJ2-7; D may be TRBD2 (5 bases). V shed 4 bases and J shed 3 bases, with 8 bases lying between them. The CDR3 has 12 amino acids. Per germline, CDR1 SGHDT and CDR2 YYEEEE. The CDR3 sequence: CASSLANYEQYF. The CDR3 bases are TGTGCCAGCAGCCTAGCAAACTACGAGCAGTACTTC.

This clone has just one count. V is TRBV19 and J is TRBJ1-1; 8 positions agree with TRBD1. From germline, CDR1 is LNHDA and CDR2 SQIVND (reference sequence). The V gene end was trimmed by 6 bases and the J gene end by 0 bases; junction bases not matched to a gene: 6. There are 15 residues in the CDR3. The CDR3 sequence: CASRDQDRVNTEAFF. The DNA of the CDR3 is TGTGCCAGTAGGGACCAGGACAGGGTGAACACTGAAGCTTTCTTT.

The table lists this clone with a count of one. The chain links TRBV29-1 to TRBJ2-1, with D perhaps assigned TRBD1 or TRBD2 (6 bases each). Germline-derived CDR1 and CDR2 are SQVTM and ANQGSEA. The V end lost 6 bases, the J end lost 2 bases, and 14 bases lay between the germline ends. This CDR3 spans 14 amino acids. The CDR3 protein is CSVEGGTAYNEQFF. CDR3 DNA sequence: TGCAGCGTGGAGGGGGGCACGGCCTACAATGAGCAGTTCTTC.

CDR3 DNA: TGTGCCACCCTGGGGACCACCTCCTACGAGCAGTACTTC. Its protein product is CATLGTTSYEQYF. J is TRBJ2-7 and V is TRBV6-5; D may match TRBD1 or TRBD2 (5 bases each). Germline V gene data show CDR1 as MNHEY and CDR2 as SVGAGI. The CDR3 length is 13 residues. V gave up 10 bases and J gave up 0 bases, with 13 bases separating them.

The chain is built from TRBV27 and TRBJ1-6, with unresolved D. Trimming took off 2 bases at V and 4 bases at J, with 12 bases between the two ends. Germline V gives CDR1 MNHEY, CDR2 SMNVEV (reference sequence). The CDR3 runs 16 residues. CDR3 DNA: TGTGCCAGCAGTTTAATAGGGAGAGGTTATAATTCACCCCTCCACTTT. Translated, it gives CASSLIGRGYNSPLHF.

By share, this clone counts as hyperexpanded. The chain carries TRBV11-1 and TRBJ1-2, with D possibly being TRBD1 (5 bases). The V gene's germline CDR1 is SGHAT and CDR2 FQDESV (reference sequence). V was shortened by 0 bases and J by 8 bases, with 16 bases between the two germline ends. The CDR3 runs 15 residues. This CDR3 reads CASSLAGDLAPGYTF. The CDR3 bases are TGTGCCAGCAGCTTAGCCGGGGACTTGGCACCCGGCTACACCTTC.

This clone was counted only a few times. The rearrangement uses TRBV25-1 and TRBJ1-2; possible D gene TRBD1, 6 bases. V dropped 7 bases and J dropped 4 bases, with 16 bases sitting between them. The germline V gene has CDR1 MGHDK and CDR2 SYGVNS. The CDR3 contains 14 residues. DNA of the CDR3: TGTGCCAGCACTCCCACGGGACACGGCTATGGCTACACCTTC. It yields the protein CASTPTGHGYGYTF.

This chain connects TRBV9 to TRBJ2-1, with D unclear. The CDR3 runs to 11 residues. V lost 3 bases and J 8 bases, leaving 6 bases between the germline ends. Germline CDR1 reads SGDLS; CDR2 reads YYNGEE. The CDR3 region has the DNA TGTGCCAGCAGCGGAGGCCATGAGCAGTTCTTC. It translates to CASSGGHEQFF.

The genes are TRBV7-9 and TRBJ1-1; no reliable D call. Germline V CDR1 and CDR2: SEHNR, FQNEAQ (reference sequence). The V end lost 3 bases, the J end lost 4 bases, and 6 bases lay between the germline ends. The CDR3 contains 12 residues. The CDR3 DNA reads TGTGCCAGCAGCTTTGGAACCACTGAAGCTTTCTTT. Protein sequence: CASSFGTTEAFF. The entire variable domain, with the rest obtained from reference TRBV7-9 and TRBJ1-1, is as follows: DTGVSQNPRHKITKRGQNVTFRCDPISEHNRLYWYRQTLGQGPEFLTYFQNEAQLEKSRLLSDRFSAERPKGSFSTLEIQRTEQGDSAMYLCASSFGTTEAFFGQGTRLTVV.

This sequence joins TRBV5-1 and TRBJ1-4; 7 positions match TRBD1. The CDR3 spans 17 residues. CDR1 SGHRS and CDR2 YFSETQ come from the germline V gene. With 1 base clipped from V and 3 bases from J, the junction kept 9 bases outside the gene matches. The DNA of the CDR3 is TGCGCCAGCAGCTTGAAGCGACAGGGATTGGCTAATGAAAAACTGTTTTTT. It translates to CASSLKRQGLANEKLFF.

The rearrangement uses TRBV15 and TRBJ1-1; a weak D match, TRBD1 (5 bases). This CDR3 is built from 11 residues. The V gene's germline CDR1 is LNHNV and CDR2 YYDKDF (reference sequence). The germline V and J ends were trimmed by 8 bases and 11 bases, with 15 bases remaining between them. CDR3 region: CATLGTGTAFF. CDR3 in DNA: TGTGCCACCCTGGGGACGGGTACCGCTTTCTTT.

The V call is TRBV4-2, the J call TRBJ2-1; possibly TRBD2 for D (6 bases). CDR3 length: 14 amino acids. Trimming shortened V by 3 bases and J by 2 bases, and 8 bases separated the two germline ends. CDR1 is LGHNA and CDR2 is YNFKEQ in the germline V gene. Written as DNA, the CDR3 is TGTGCCAGCAGCCACGGAGGGCCCTACAATGAGCAGTTCTTC. It is translated as CASSHGGPYNEQFF.

This chain joins TRBV27 and TRBJ2-7; TRBD2 agrees at 8 bases. The germline V gene has CDR1 MNHEY and CDR2 SMNVEV (reference sequence). The CDR3 contains 15 residues. V trimming: 2 bases; J trimming: 2 bases; junction bases outside the gene matches: 5. The CDR3 sequence is CASSLGRGETYEQYF. The CDR3 nucleotides read TGTGCCAGCAGTTTAGGGCGGGGGGAGACCTACGAGCAGTACTTC.

V usage is TRBV5-1 and J usage is TRBJ2-7; 12 bases are a match to TRBD1. This CDR3 has 15 residues. The trim removed 4 bases at V and 4 bases at J, leaving 6 bases unmatched. The germline gives CDR1 SGHRS, CDR2 YFSETQ. CDR3 residues: CASSLGQGALYEQYF. CDR3 nucleotide sequence: TGCGCCAGCAGCCTGGGACAGGGGGCTTTATACGAGCAGTACTTC.

This clone showed up just a few times. The chain is built from TRBV7-9 and TRBJ2-2, with 7 bases aligning to TRBD1. Germline V lookup: CDR1 SEHNR, CDR2 FQNEAQ (reference sequence). This CDR3 is built from 15 residues. V was pared by 4 bases and J by 5 bases, with 7 bases of the junction left unmatched. The CDR3 DNA reads as TGTGCCAGCAGCTCCCGGGACAGAGCTACCGGGGAGCTGTTTTTT. Residues: CASSSRDRATGELFF.

This clone was counted between two and nine times. The chain employs TRBV27 and TRBJ1-1, with TRBD1 identical over 9 bases. V shed 5 bases and J 1 base; nucleotides not matched to a gene: 11. Germline lookup yields CDR1 MNHEY and CDR2 SMNVEV (reference sequence). CDR3 length: 17 amino acids. The CDR3 here is CASSLRPPGQGNTEAFF. Here the CDR3 DNA reads TGTGCCAGCAGTCTTCGACCGCCGGGACAGGGGAACACTGAAGCTTTCTTT.

This clone has only a few counts. The rearrangement links TRBV5-6 to TRBJ2-1; a possible D gene is TRBD2 (5 bases). CDR1 SGHDT and CDR2 YYEEEE come from the germline V gene. Trimming stripped 7 bases from V and 10 bases from J, with 12 bases between. This CDR3 is built from 11 residues. The CDR3: CASGPKREQFF. As DNA, the CDR3 is TGTGCCAGCGGACCCAAGCGGGAGCAGTTCTTC.

This chain uses TRBV9 with TRBJ2-7; possibly TRBD1 for D (6 bases). Germline CDR1 SGDLS, CDR2 YYNGEE. Trimming removed 2 bases from V and 5 bases from J, with 14 bases in between. CDR3 size: 14 residues. CDR3 coding DNA: TGTGCCAGCAGCGTGCTTGGGTACAGGGACGAGCAGTACTTC. It codes for CASSVLGYRDEQYF.

CDR3 sequence: CSVEVQGIRSYEQYF. CDR3 sequence (DNA): TGCAGCGTTGAAGTGCAGGGCATCCGTTCCTACGAGCAGTACTTC. The chain has TRBV29-1 and TRBJ2-7, with a possible D match to TRBD1 (5 bases). The V gene lost 1 base and the J gene lost 1 base, with 14 bases spanning the gap. The CDR3 is 15 amino acids. The germline V gene has CDR1 SQVTM and CDR2 ANQGSEA.

This clone came up once. This chain links TRBV13 with TRBJ2-3; 9 nucleotides match TRBD1. The length of the CDR3 is 14 residues. Germline CDR1 reads PRHDT; CDR2 reads FYEKMQ (reference sequence). V lost 5 bases and J lost 4; bases outside the gene matches: 4. The DNA of the CDR3 is TGTGCCAGCAGCCGGGACAGGGAGGCAGATACGCAGTATTTT. It translates to CASSRDREADTQYF.

Here the CDR3 DNA reads TGTGCCAGCAGCGTAGGGTCTAGCGGGGGGGCCGACTACAATGAGCAGTTCTTC. Encoded protein: CASSVGSSGGADYNEQFF. The V gene is TRBV9, the J gene TRBJ2-1, with 12 bases identical to TRBD2. This CDR3 contains 18 residues. The V segment lost 0 bases and the J segment 3 bases; nucleotides outside the gene matches: 7. Germline CDR1 SGDLS, CDR2 YYNGEE.

This rearrangement joins TRBV7-8 to TRBJ2-6; D is possibly TRBD1 (6 bases). Germline V gives CDR1 SGHVS, CDR2 FQNEAQ. This CDR3 is 17 amino acids long. V gave up 4 bases and J gave up 1 base, with 14 bases separating them. The CDR3 DNA follows: TGTGCCAGCAGCTCCACAGGGCGTAGGTCTGGGGCCAACGTCCTGACTTTC. It translates to CASSSTGRRSGANVLTF.